This TCR beta chain was sequenced during a study of blood T cell repertoires in COVID-19. Whole-study context: T cells, B-cell-depleted T cells, or PBMCs supplied cDNA or gDNA.

Study processing details: Counts of nucleated cells, estimated from reference gene primer amplification, were obtained. Generated by immunoSEQ multiplex PCR, the TCRdb table keeps only in-frame clones and is missing some. Clone size and V and J calls were adopted from that table, with D and trimming inferred from the DNA. The data contain around 120,000 clones, about four fifths of them singletons. The V end was cut by 2 bases, the J end by 1 base, with 12 bases between. The germline gives CDR1 MNHEY, CDR2 SVGEGT. The CDR3 loop spans 16 amino acids. Source material: peripheral blood. The TCR originated in a middle-aged man with active or convalescent COVID-19. The rearrangement uses TRBV6-2 or TRBV6-3 and TRBJ1-5; D is undetermined. The CDR3 DNA reads TGTGCCAGCAGTTACCGCCAGTCCGTAAGCAATCAGCCCCAGCATTTT. It codes for CASSYRQSVSNQPQHF.